The entry below gives a single TCR beta chain sequence along with its context. The data were obtained in a study of blood T cell repertoires in COVID-19. Across the whole study: Specimens from acute and convalescent COVID-19 originated in the United States, Italy and Spain. T cells, B-cell-depleted T cells, or PBMCs supplied cDNA or gDNA.

In the authors' workflow: Amplification with reference gene primers provided the estimates of nucleated cell counts. The assay was immunoSEQ multiplex PCR, and TCRdb's table has in-frame clones only and misses some. The V and J calls and clone size were taken over from that table, and D and trimming were inferred from the DNA. The profile covers 60,000 or so clones, with more than 65% appearing a single time and around 25% taken by the ten largest. CDR3 size: 14 residues. Germline CDR1 is LNHNV and CDR2 is YYDKDF (reference sequence). V was trimmed by 2 bases and J by 3 bases, leaving 7 bases between them.

This TCR was recovered from a human donor in a cohort sampled during active COVID-19. This chain links TRBV15 with TRBJ2-2; D gene uncertain. The sequenced material came from peripheral blood. The CDR3 loop is CATSRFTDTGELFF. CDR3 nucleotides: TGTGCCACCAGCAGATTTACAGACACCGGGGAGCTGTTTTTT.